This entry lists 5 T cell receptor beta chains sequenced from one sample in a study of technical replicates of blood from a few donors. TCRdb's table, derived via immunoSEQ multiplex PCR, lists solely in-frame clones and lacks some. The data show over 50,000 clones, approximately 97% seen once. The sample was T cells isolated from PBMCs. The receptors were sampled from a human donor in good health.

The V call is TRBV29-1, the J call TRBJ2-5, with a weak D call TRBD2 (5 bases). The CDR3 contains 13 residues. The V gene's germline CDR1 is SQVTM and CDR2 ANQGSEA. The V and J ends lost 7 bases and 5 bases respectively, with 17 bases between them. The CDR3 DNA reads as TGCAGCGGGGAGCCGGCCACCGGGGAGACCCAGTACTTC. This gives the protein CSGEPATGETQYF. The full variable domain, rest sourced from reference TRBV29-1 and TRBJ2-5, is SAVISQKPSRDICQRGTSLTIQCQVDSQVTMMFWYRQQPGQSLTLIATANQGSEATYESGFVIDKFPISRPNLTFSTLTVSNMSPEDSSIYLCSGEPATGETQYFGPGTRLLVL.

The chain has TRBV27 and TRBJ2-7, with D perhaps TRBD2 (7 bases). V dropped 3 bases and J dropped 6 bases, with 15 bases sitting between them. The length of the CDR3 is 14 residues. Per the germline V gene, CDR1 is MNHEY and CDR2 is SMNVEV (reference sequence). This CDR3 is CASSFVQGGVEQYF. CDR3 in DNA: TGTGCCAGCAGTTTCGTACAGGGAGGGGTCGAGCAGTACTTC.

J is TRBJ1-1 and V is TRBV19; no clear D. CDR3 length: 13 amino acids. Looked up from germline, CDR1 is LNHDA and CDR2 is SQIVND (reference sequence). Trimming took off 8 bases at V and 1 base at J, with 11 bases between the two ends. For the CDR3, the DNA is TGTGCCAGTCGACCCCCTAGGAACACTGAAGCTTTCTTT. This gives the protein CASRPPRNTEAFF.

V is TRBV5-4 and J is TRBJ2-5; possible D gene TRBD1, 5 bases. The germline V gene encodes CDR1 SGHNT and CDR2 YYREEE (reference sequence). This CDR3 contains 16 residues. V was cut by 4 bases and J by 5 bases, with 21 bases left in between. The CDR3 here is CASSPWGEGLGETQYF. The CDR3 DNA reads as TGTGCCAGCAGCCCTTGGGGCGAAGGGTTAGGGGAGACCCAGTACTTC.

The chain joins TRBV29-1 to TRBJ1-2; TRBD1 is a possible D gene (6 bases). The germline V gene encodes CDR1 SQVTM and CDR2 ANQGSEA. The CDR3 is made up of 14 amino acids. Trimming cost V 7 bases and J 4 bases, with 19 bases left between them. CDR3 nucleotide sequence: TGCAGCGCCCCCCAGGTTGGCAGGGGCTATGGCTACACCTTC. Translating gives CSAPQVGRGYGYTF.